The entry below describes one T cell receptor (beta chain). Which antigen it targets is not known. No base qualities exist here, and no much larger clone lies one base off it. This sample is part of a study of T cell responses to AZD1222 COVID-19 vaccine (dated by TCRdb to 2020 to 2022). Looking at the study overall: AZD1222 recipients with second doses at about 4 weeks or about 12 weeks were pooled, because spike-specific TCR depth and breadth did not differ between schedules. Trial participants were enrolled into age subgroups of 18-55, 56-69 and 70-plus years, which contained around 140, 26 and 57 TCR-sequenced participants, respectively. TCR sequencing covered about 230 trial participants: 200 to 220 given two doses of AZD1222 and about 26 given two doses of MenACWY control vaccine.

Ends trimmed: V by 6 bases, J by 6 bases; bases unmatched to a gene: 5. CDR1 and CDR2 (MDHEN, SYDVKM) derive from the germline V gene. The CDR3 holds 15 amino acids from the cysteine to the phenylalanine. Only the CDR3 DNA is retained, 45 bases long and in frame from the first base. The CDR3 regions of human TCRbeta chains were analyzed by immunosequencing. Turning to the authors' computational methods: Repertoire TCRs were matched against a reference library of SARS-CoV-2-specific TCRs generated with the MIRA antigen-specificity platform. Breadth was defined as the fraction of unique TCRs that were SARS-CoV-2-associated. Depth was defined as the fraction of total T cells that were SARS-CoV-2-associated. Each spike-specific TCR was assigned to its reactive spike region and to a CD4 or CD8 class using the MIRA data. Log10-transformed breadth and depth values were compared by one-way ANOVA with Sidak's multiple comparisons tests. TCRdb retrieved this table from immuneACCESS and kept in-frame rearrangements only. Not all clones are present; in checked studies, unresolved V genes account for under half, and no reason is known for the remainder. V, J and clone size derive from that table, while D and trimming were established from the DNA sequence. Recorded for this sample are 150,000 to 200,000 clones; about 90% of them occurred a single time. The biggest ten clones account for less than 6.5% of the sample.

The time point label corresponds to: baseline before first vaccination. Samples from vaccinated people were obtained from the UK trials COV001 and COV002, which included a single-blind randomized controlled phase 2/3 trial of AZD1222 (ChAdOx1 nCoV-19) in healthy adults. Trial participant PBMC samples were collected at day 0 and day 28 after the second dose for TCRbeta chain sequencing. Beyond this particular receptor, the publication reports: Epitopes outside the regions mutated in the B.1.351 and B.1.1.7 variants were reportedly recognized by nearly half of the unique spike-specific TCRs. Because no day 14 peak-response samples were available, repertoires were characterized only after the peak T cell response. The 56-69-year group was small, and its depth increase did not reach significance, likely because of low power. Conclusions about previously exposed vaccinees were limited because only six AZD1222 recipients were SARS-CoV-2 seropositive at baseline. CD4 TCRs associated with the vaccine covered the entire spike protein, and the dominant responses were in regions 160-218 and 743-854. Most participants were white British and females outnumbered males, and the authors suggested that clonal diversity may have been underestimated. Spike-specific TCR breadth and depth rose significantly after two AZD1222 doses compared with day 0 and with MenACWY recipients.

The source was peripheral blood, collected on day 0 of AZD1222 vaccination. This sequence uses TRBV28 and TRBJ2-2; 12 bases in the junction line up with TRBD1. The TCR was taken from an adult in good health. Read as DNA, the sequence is TGTGCCAGCAGCCGGGACAGGGGGCGGCCCGGGGAGCTGTTTTTT. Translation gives CASSRDRGRPGELFF.